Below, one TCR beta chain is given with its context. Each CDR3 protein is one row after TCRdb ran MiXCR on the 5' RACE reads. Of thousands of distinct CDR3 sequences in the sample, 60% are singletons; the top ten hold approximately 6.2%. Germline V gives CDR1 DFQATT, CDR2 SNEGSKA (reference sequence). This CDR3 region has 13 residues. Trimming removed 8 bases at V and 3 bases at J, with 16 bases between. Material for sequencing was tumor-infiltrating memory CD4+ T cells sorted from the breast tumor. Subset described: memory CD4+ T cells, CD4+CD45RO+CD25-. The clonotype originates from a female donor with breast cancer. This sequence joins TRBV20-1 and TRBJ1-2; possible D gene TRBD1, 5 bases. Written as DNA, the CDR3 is TGCAGTACCCATCCCCAGGGTTACTATGGCTACACCTTC. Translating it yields CSTHPQGYYGYTF.